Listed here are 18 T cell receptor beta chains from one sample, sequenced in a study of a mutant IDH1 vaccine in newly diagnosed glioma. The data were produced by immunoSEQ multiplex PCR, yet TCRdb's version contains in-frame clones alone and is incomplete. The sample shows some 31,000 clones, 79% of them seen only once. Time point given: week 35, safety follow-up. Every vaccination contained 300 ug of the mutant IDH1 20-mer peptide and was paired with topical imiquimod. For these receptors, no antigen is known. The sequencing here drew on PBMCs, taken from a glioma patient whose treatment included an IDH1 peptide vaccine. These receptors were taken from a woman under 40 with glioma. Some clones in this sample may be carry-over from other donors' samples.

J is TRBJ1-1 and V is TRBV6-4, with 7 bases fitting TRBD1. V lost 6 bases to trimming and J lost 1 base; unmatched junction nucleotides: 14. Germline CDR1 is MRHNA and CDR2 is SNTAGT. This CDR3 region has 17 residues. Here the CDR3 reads CASRPRTGSRGNTEAFF. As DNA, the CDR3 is TGTGCCAGCAGACCCAGGACAGGTTCCCGGGGGAACACTGAAGCTTTCTTT.

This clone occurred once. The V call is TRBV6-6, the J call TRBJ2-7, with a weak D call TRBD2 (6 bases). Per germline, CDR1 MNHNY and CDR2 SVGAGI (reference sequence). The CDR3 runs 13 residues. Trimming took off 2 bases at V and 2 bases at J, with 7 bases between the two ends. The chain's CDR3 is CASSYAGPYEQYF. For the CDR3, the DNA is TGTGCCAGCAGTTACGCGGGACCCTACGAGCAGTACTTC.

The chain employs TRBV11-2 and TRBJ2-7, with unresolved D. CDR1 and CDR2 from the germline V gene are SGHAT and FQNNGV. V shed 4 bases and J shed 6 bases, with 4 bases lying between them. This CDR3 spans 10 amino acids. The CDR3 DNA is TGTGCCAGCAGCTCAACCGAGCAGTACTTC. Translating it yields CASSSTEQYF. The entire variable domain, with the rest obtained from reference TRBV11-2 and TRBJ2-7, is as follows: EAGVAQSPRYKIIEKRQSVAFWCNPISGHATLYWYQQILGQGPKLLIQFQNNGVVDDSQLPKDRFSAERLKGVDSTLKIQPAKLEDSAVYLCASSSTEQYFGPGTRLTVT.

The CDR3 sequence is CASSLMNEQFF. The CDR3 bases are TGTGCCAGCAGTCTTATGAATGAGCAGTTCTTC. The V call is TRBV2, the J call TRBJ2-1, with no clear D. V was trimmed by 5 bases and J by 7 bases, leaving 6 bases between them. Germline V gene sequence: CDR1 SNHLY, CDR2 FYNNEI. The CDR3 spans 11 residues.

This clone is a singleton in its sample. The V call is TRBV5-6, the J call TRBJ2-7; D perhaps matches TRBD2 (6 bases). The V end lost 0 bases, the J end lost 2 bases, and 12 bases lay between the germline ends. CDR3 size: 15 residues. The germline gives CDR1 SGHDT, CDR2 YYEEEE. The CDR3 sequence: CASSLAGGPTYEQYF. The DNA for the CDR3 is TGTGCCAGCAGCTTGGCCGGGGGTCCGACCTACGAGCAGTACTTC. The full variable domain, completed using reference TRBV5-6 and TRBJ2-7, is DAGVTQSPTHLIKTRGQQVTLRCSPKSGHDTVSWYQQALGQGPQFIFQYYEEEERQRGNFPDRFSGHQFPNYSSELNVNALLLGDSALYLCASSLAGGPTYEQYFGPGTRLTVT.

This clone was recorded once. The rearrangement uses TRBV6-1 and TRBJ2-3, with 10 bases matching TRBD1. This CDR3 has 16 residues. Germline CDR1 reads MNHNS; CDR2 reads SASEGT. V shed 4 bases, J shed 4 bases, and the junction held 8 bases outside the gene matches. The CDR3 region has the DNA TGTGCCAGCAGTGGGTGGACAGGGGGAAAATCAGATACGCAGTATTTT. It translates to CASSGWTGGKSDTQYF.

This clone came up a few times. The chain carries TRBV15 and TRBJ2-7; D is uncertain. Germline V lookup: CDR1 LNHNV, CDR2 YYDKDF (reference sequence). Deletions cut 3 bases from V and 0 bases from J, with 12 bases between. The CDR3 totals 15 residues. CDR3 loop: CATSRDGRSSYEQYF. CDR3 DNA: TGTGCCACCAGCAGGGACGGACGCAGCTCCTACGAGCAGTACTTC. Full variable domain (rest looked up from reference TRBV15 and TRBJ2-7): DAMVIQNPRYQVTQFGKPVTLSCSQTLNHNVMYWYQQKSSQAPKLLFHYYDKDFNNEADTPDNFQSRRPNTSFCFLDIRSPGLGDTAMYLCATSRDGRSSYEQYFGPGTRLTVT.

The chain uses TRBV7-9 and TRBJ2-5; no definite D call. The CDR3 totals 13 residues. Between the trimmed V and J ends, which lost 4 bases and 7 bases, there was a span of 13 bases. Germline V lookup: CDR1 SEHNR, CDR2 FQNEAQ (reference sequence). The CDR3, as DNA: TGTGCCAGCAGCTCTCCGCCTGGTTTGACCCAGTACTTC. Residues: CASSSPPGLTQYF.

The CDR3 reads CASSEPPRTVWNTGELFF. The CDR3, as DNA: TGTGCCAGCAGTGAACCTCCTCGGACAGTTTGGAACACCGGGGAGCTGTTTTTT. The genes are TRBV6-1 and TRBJ2-2; a possible D gene is TRBD1 (6 bases). Germline V gene data show CDR1 as MNHNS and CDR2 as SASEGT. This CDR3 is 18 amino acids long. Trimming removed 2 bases at V and 1 base at J, with 17 bases between.

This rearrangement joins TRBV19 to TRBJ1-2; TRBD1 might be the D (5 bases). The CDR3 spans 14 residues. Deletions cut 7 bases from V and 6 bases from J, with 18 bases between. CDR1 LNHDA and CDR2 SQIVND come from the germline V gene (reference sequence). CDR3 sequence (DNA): TGTGCCAGTACTACATCCCTCGACAGCCATGGCTACACCTTC. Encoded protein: CASTTSLDSHGYTF.

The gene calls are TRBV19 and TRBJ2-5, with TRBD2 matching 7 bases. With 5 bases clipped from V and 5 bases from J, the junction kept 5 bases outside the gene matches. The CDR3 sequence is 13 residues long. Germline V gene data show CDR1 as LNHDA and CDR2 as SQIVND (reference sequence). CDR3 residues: CASSRTSRETQYF. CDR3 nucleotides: TGTGCCAGTAGTCGGACTAGTAGGGAGACCCAGTACTTC.

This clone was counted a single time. CDR3 residues: CASSYPGRTEAFF. The CDR3 bases are TGTGCCAGCTCCTACCCTGGGCGCACTGAAGCTTTCTTT. The V and J genes are TRBV6-1 and TRBJ1-1, with D uncertain. This CDR3 is 13 amino acids long. CDR1 MNHNS and CDR2 SASEGT come from the germline V gene. V dropped 8 bases and J dropped 4 bases, with 14 bases sitting between them.

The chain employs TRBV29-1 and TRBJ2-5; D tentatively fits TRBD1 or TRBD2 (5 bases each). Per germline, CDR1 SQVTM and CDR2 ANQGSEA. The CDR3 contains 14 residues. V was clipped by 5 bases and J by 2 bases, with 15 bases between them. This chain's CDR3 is CSVPGVDSQETQYF. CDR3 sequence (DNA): TGCAGCGTTCCCGGGGTAGACAGTCAAGAGACCCAGTACTTC.

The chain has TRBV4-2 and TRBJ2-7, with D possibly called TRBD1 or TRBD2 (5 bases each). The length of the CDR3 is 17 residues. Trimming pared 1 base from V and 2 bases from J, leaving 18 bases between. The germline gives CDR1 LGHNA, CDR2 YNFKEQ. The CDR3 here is CASSQAGLRGSTYEQYF. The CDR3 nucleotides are TGTGCCAGCAGCCAAGCCGGCTTGAGGGGCTCCACCTACGAGCAGTACTTC.

CDR3 nucleotides: TGTGCCAGTAGTATGTCAGGGAGTTTTGAAGCTTTCTTT. This encodes CASSMSGSFEAFF. V usage is TRBV19 and J usage is TRBJ1-1; D may be TRBD1 (5 bases). Trimming took 3 bases from V and 7 from J, leaving 12 bases between them. CDR1 and CDR2 from the germline V gene are LNHDA and SQIVND (reference sequence). This CDR3 is 13 amino acids long.

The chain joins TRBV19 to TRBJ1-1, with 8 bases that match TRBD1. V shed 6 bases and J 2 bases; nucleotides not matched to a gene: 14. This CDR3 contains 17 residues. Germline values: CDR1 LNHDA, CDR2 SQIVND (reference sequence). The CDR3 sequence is CASSPPDRAMSNTEAFF. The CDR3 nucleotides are TGTGCCAGTAGCCCCCCGGACAGGGCAATGTCTAACACTGAAGCTTTCTTT.

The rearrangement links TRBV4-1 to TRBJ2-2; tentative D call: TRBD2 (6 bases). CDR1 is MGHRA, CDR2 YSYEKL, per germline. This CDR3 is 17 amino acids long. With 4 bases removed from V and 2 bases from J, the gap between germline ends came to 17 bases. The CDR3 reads CASSPPRAGLNTGELFF. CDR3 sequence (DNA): TGCGCCAGCAGCCCCCCCCGAGCGGGCCTAAACACCGGGGAGCTGTTTTTT.

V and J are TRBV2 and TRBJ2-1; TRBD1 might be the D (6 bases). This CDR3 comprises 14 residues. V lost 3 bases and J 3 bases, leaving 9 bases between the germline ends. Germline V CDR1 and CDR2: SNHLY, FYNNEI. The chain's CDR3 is CASSDEGVYNEQFF. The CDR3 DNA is TGTGCCAGCAGTGACGAGGGGGTCTACAATGAGCAGTTCTTC.